This T cell receptor (beta chain) was captured by sequencing in a study of CD4+ T cells in melanoma. Study-level findings and limits: CD8+ T cell, macrophage and B cell function reportedly correlated with neoantigen-specific CD4+ T cells. Diverse differentiation states were reported for melanoma neoantigen-specific CD4+ T cells.

A remark on this clone: Antigen specificity is unknown.

TCRdb's table, derived via immunoSEQ multiplex PCR, lists solely in-frame clones and lacks some. The data contain over 15,000 clones, roughly 80% of them singletons. Germline V gene lookup returns CDR1 SGHTA and CDR2 FQGTGA. The CDR3 has 16 amino acids. The V segment lost 3 bases and the J segment 3 bases; nucleotides outside the gene matches: 10. The receptor comes from a human donor with melanoma. J is TRBJ1-2 and V is TRBV7-3, with 7 bases that match TRBD1. Sequences were obtained from cells from a culture (not recorded whether cultured in vitro). CDR3 sequence (DNA): TGTGCCAGCAGCTTGTCGTCGGCAGGGGGGTACTATGGCTACACCTTC. Its protein product is CASSLSSAGGYYGYTF.